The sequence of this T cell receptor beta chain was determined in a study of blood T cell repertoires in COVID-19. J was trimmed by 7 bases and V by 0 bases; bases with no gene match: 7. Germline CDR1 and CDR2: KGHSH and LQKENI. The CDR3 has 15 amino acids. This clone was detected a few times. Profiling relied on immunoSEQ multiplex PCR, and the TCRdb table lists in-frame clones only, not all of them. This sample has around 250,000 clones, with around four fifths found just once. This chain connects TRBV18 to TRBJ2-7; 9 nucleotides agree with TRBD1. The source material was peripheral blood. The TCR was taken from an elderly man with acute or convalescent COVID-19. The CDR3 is CASSPPGTGMGEQYF. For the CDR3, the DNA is TGTGCCAGCTCACCACCCGGGACAGGGATGGGGGAGCAGTACTTC.